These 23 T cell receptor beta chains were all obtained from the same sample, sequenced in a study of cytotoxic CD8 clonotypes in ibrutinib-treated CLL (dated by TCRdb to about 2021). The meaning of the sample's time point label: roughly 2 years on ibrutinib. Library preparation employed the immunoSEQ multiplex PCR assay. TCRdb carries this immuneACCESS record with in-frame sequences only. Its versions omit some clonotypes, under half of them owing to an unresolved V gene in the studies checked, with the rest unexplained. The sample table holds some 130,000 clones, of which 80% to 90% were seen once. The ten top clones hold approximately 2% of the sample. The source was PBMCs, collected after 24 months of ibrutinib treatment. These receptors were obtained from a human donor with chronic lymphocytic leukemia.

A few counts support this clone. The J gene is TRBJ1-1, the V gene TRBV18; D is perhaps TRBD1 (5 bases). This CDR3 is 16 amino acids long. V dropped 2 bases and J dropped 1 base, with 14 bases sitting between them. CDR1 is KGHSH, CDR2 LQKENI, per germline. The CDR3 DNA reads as TGTGCCAGCTCACCAGGTGTACGGACACAGAACACTGAAGCTTTCTTT. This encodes CASSPGVRTQNTEAFF.

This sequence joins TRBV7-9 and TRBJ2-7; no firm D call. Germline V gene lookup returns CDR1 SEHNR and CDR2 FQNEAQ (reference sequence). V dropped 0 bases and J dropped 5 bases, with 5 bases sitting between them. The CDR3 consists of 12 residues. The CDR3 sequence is CASSLALHEQYF. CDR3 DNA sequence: TGTGCCAGCAGCTTAGCGTTACACGAGCAGTACTTC.

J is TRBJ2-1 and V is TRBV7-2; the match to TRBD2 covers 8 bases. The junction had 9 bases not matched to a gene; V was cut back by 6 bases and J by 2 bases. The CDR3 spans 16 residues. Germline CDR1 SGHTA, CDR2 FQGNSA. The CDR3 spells CASRDRGGNTYNEQFF. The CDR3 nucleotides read TGTGCCAGCAGGGACCGCGGGGGGAATACCTACAATGAGCAGTTCTTC.

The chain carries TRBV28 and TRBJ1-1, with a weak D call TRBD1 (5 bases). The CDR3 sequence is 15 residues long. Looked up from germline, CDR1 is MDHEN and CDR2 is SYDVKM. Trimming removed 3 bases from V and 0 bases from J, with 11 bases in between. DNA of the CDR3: TGTGCCAGCAGTTTGGTCAGGGCCATGAACACTGAAGCTTTCTTT. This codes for CASSLVRAMNTEAFF.

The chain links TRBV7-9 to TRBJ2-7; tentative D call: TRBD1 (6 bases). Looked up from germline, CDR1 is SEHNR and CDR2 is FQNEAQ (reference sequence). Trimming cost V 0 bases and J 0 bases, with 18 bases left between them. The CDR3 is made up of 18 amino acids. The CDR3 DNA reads TGTGCCAGCAGCTTAGCGCTCGGGACAAGGGGAAGCTCCTACGAGCAGTACTTC. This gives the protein CASSLALGTRGSSYEQYF.

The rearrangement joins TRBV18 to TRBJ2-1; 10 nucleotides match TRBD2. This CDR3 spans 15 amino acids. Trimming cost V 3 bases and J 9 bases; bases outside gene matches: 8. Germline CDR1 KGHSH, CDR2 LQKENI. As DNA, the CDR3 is TGTGCCAGCTCACCGACCCCCAGGACTAGCGGTGAGCAGTTCTTC. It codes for CASSPTPRTSGEQFF.

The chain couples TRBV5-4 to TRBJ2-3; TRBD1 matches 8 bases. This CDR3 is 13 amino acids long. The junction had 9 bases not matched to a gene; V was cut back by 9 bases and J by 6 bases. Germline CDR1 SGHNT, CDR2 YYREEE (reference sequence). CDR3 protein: CAIQGDPVDTQYF. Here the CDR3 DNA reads TGTGCCATACAGGGGGATCCCGTGGATACGCAGTATTTT.

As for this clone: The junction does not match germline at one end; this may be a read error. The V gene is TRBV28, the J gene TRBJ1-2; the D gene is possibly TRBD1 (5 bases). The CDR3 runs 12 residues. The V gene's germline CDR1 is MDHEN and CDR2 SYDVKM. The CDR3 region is CASSFIDSTPSF. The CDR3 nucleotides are TGTGCCAGCAGTTTTATTGACAGTACCCCCTCTTTC.

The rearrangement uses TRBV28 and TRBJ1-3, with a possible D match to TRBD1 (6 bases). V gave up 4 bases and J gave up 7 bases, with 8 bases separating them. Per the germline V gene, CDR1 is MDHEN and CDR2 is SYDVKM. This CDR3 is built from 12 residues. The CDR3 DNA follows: TGTGCCAGCAGTTCAGGGGAGAACACCATATATTTT. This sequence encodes CASSSGENTIYF.

The CDR3 DNA reads as TGTGCCTACGGGGTTGGAAACACCATATATTTT. Translating gives CAYGVGNTIYF. The rearrangement uses TRBV30 and TRBJ1-3; D call uncertain. This CDR3 region has 11 residues. V was cut by 7 bases and J by 3 bases, with 7 bases left in between. Germline V gene data show CDR1 as GTSNPN and CDR2 as SVGIG (reference sequence).

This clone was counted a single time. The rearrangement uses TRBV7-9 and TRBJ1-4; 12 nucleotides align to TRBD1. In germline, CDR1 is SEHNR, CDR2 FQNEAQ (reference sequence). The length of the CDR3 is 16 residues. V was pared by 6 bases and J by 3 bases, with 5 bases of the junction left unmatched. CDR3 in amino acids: CASSLGQGAANEKLFF. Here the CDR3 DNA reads TGTGCCAGCAGTTTGGGACAGGGGGCAGCTAATGAAAAACTGTTTTTT. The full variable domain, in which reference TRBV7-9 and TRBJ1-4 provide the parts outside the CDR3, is DTGVSQNPRHKITKRGQNVTFRCDPISEHNRLYWYRQTLGQGPEFLTYFQNEAQLEKSRLLSDRFSAERPKGSFSTLEIQRTEQGDSAMYLCASSLGQGAANEKLFFGSGTQLSVL.

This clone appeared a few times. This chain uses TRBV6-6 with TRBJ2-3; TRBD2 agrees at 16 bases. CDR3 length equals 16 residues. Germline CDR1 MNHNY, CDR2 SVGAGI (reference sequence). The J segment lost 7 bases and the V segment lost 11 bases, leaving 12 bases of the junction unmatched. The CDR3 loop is CAASPGTSGGVNTQYF. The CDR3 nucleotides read TGTGCCGCGTCGCCTGGGACTAGCGGGGGGGTGAATACGCAGTATTTT.

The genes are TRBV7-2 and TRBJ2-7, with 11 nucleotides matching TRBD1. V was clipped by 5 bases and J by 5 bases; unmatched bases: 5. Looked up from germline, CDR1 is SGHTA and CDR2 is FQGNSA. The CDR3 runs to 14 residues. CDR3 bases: TGTGCCAGCAGCGCGGGACAGGGGGGCCACGAGCAGTACTTC. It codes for CASSAGQGGHEQYF.

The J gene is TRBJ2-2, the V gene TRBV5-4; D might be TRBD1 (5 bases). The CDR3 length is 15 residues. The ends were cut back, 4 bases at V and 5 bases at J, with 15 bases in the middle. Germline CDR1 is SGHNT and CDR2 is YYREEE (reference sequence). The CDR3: CASSPGSKQTGELFF. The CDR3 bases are TGTGCCAGCAGCCCAGGGTCAAAGCAGACCGGGGAGCTGTTTTTT.

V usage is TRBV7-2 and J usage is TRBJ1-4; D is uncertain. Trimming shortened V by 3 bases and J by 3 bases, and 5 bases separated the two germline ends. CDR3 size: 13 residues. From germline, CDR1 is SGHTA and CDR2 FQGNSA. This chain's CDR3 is CASSFWANEKLFF. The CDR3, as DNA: TGTGCCAGCAGCTTCTGGGCTAATGAAAAACTGTTTTTT.

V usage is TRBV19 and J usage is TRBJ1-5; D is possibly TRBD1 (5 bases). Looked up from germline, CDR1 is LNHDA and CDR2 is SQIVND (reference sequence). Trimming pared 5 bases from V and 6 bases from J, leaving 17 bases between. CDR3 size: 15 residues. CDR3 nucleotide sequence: TGTGCCAGTAGTCCCCCCCACCAGGGAGGTCAGCCCCAGCATTTT. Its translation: CASSPPHQGGQPQHF. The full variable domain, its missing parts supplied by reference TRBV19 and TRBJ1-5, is DGGITQSPKYLFRKEGQNVTLSCEQNLNHDAMYWYRQDPGQGLRLIYYSQIVNDFQKGDIAEGYSVSREKKESFPLTVTSAQKNPTAFYLCASSPPHQGGQPQHFGDGTRLSIL.

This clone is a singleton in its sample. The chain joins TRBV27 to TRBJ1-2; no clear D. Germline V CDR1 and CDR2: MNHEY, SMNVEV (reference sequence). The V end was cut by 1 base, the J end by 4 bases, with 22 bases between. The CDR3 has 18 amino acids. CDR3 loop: CASSLYSLYEVLSYGYTF. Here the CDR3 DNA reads TGTGCCAGCAGTTTATATTCCCTTTATGAGGTACTCAGCTATGGCTACACCTTC.

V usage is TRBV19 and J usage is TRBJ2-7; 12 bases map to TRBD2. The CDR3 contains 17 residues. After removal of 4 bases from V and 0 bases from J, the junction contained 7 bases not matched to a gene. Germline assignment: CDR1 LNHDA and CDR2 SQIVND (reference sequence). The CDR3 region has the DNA TGTGCCAGTAGTAATAATCCGGGACTAGCGGGCTCCTACGAGCAGTACTTC. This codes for CASSNNPGLAGSYEQYF.

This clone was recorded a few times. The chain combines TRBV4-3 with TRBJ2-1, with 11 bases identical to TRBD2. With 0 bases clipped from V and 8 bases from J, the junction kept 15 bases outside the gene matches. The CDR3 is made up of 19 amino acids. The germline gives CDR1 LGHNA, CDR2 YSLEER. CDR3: CASSQDVLAGGGRSDEQFF. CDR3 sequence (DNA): TGCGCCAGCAGCCAAGATGTGCTAGCGGGAGGAGGCCGCTCGGATGAGCAGTTCTTC.

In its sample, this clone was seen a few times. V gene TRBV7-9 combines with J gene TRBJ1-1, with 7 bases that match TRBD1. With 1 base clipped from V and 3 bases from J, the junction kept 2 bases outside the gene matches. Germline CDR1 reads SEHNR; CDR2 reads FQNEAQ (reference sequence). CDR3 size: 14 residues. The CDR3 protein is CASSLVRGDTEAFF. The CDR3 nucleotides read TGTGCCAGCAGCTTAGTCAGGGGGGACACTGAAGCTTTCTTT.

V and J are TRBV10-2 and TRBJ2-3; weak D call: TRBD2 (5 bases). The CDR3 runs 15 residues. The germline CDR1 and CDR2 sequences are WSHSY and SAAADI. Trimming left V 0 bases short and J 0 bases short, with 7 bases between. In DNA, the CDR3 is TGCGCCAGCAGTGAGTCGACTACCAGCACAGATACGCAGTATTTT. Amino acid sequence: CASSESTTSTDTQYF.

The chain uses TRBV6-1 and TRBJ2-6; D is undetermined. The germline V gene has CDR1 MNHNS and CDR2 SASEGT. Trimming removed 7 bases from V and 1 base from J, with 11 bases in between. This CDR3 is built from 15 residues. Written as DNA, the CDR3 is TGTGCCAGCATCTCGAAGACGTCTGGGGCCAACGTCCTGACTTTC. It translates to CASISKTSGANVLTF.

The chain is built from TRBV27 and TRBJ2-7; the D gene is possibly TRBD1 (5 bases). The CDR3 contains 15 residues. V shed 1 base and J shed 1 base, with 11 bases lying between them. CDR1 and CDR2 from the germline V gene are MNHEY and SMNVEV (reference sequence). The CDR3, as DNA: TGTGCCAGCAGTTTATTTGGGGCAGGATCCTACGAGCAGTACTTC. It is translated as CASSLFGAGSYEQYF.